This T cell receptor beta chain emerged from a study of regulatory T cells in long-lasting Graves disease. There are a few counts of this clonotype. Its antigen is unidentified. Time point specified: newly diagnosed GD, antithyroid drugs for less than 3 months. The TCR library was prepared using RNA isolated from PBMCs. CDR3-region Arm-PCR and iRepertoire HTBI primers produced the TCR beta libraries. TCRdb passed the multiplex PCR reads through MiXCR, listing each CDR3 protein once. The table shows hundreds of thousands of distinct CDR3 sequences, with less than 15% occurring only once. Study outcomes and limitations: Persistent disease samples used TRBV28, TRBJ1-2 and TRBJ2-5 preferentially. Newly diagnosed patients had higher TCR diversity than persistent Graves' patients did. The work looked only at peripheral blood and did not look at thyroid tissue.

The V gene's germline CDR1 is SGHRS and CDR2 YFSETQ. The CDR3 runs 17 residues. V was cut by 3 bases and J by 4 bases, with 23 bases left in between. The data also belong to a second study, concerning T cells in Graves' hyperthyroidism and ophthalmopathy. That report notes: Carried out on the TCR CDR3, a first-round RT-PCR used the HTBI primer set.

V usage is TRBV5-1 and J usage is TRBJ2-7, with a tentative D call TRBD1 (6 bases). The sequences come from peripheral blood mononuclear cells (PBMCs), collected at new diagnosis, from a patient treated with antithyroid drugs. The source is a man between 25 and 39 years old with Graves disease. CDR3 sequence: CASSSWIPGHGNYEQYF. CDR3 DNA: TGCGCCAGCAGCTCTTGGATTCCGGGACACGGGAATTACGAGCAGTACTTC.